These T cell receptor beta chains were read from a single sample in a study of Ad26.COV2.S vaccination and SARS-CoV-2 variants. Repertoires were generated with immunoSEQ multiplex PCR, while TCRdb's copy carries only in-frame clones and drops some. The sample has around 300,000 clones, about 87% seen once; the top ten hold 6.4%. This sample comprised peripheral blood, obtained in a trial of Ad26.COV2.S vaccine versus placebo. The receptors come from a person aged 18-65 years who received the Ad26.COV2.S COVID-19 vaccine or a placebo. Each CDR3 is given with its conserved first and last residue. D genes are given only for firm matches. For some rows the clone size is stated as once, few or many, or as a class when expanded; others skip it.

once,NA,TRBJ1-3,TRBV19,CASSWGGNSGNTIYF,TGTGCCAGTAGTTGGGGCGGAAACTCTGGAAACACCATATATTTT
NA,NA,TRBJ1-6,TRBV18,CASSPPGSPLHF,TGTGCCAGCTCACCCCCAGGTTCACCCCTCCACTTT
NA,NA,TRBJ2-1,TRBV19,CASSPPLELNEQFF,TGTGCCAGTAGCCCACCTCTAGAGCTCAATGAGCAGTTCTTC
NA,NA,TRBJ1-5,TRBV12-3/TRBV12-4,CASSVNMQPQHF,TGTGCCAGCAGCGTCAACATGCAGCCCCAGCATTTT
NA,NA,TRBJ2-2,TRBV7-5,CARSSFGTAVANTGELFF,TGTGCCAGAAGCTCCTTCGGGACAGCCGTTGCGAACACCGGGGAGCTGTTTTTT
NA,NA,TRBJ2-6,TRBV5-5,CASSLDGYSGANVLTF,TGTGCCAGCAGCTTGGACGGCTACTCTGGGGCCAACGTCCTGACTTTC
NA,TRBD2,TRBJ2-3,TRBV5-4,CASSVVSVAGGSTDTQYF,TGTGCCAGCAGCGTGGTTTCTGTCGCGGGAGGCAGCACAGATACGCAGTATTTT
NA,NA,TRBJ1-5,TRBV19,CASSEIAGPQHF,TGTGCCAGTAGCGAGATTGCGGGGCCCCAGCATTTT
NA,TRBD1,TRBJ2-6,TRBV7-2,CASSLVTSTGGSGANVLTF,TGTGCCAGCAGCTTAGTAACATCGACAGGGGGTTCTGGGGCCAACGTCCTGACTTTC
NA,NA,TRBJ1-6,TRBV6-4,CASRGCSPLHF,TGTGCCAGCAGGGGGTGTTCACCCCTCCACTTT
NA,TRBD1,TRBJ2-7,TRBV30,CAWSIGQGGYEQYF,TGTGCCTGGAGTATAGGACAGGGAGGCTACGAGCAGTACTTC
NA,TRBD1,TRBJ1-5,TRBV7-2,CASTSQGGAGQPQHF,TGTGCCAGCACCTCGCAGGGGGGCGCAGGTCAGCCCCAGCATTTT
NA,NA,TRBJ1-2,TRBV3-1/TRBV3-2,CASSPRGNYGYTF,TGTGCCAGCAGCCCCCGGGGTAACTATGGCTACACCTTC
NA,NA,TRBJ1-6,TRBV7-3,CASSLNGRIPPLHF,TGTGCCAGCAGCTTAAATGGGCGCATCCCACCCCTCCACTTT
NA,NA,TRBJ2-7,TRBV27,CASSLSIGDTTYEQYF,TGTGCCAGCAGTTTATCGATCGGGGACACTACCTACGAGCAGTACTTC
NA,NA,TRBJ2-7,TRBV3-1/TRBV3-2,CASSQGGTSYEQYF,TGTGCCAGCAGCCAAGGGGGGACCTCCTACGAGCAGTACTTC
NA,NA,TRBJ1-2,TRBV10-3,CATHGQNTNPGYGYTF,TGTGCCACACATGGACAGAATACCAATCCTGGCTATGGCTACACCTTC
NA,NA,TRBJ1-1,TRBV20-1,CSANGVLEAFF,TGCAGTGCTAATGGAGTTCTTGAAGCTTTCTTT
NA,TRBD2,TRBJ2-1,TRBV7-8,CASSLPREGPYNEQFF,TGTGCCAGCAGCTTACCGCGGGAGGGCCCCTACAATGAGCAGTTCTTC
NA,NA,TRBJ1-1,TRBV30,CAWSRTQGRGTEAFF,TGTGCCTGGAGTCGCACCCAGGGGCGAGGCACTGAAGCTTTCTTT
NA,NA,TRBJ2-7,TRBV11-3,CASSLTGYEQYF,TGTGCCAGCAGCTTAACAGGCTACGAGCAGTACTTC
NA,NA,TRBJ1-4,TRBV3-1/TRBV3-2,CATQAQGGNEKLFF,TGTGCCACCCAGGCACAGGGAGGGAATGAAAAACTGTTTTTT
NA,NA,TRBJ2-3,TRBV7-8,CASSLGHYSITDTQYF,TGTGCCAGCAGCTTAGGTCACTACTCGATCACAGATACGCAGTATTTT
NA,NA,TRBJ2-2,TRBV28,CASSSANTGELFF,TGTGCCAGCAGTTCAGCGAACACCGGGGAGCTGTTTTTT
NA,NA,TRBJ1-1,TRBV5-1,CASSPTSSTEAFF,TGCGCCAGCAGCCCGACCTCCAGCACTGAAGCTTTCTTT
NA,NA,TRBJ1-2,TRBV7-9,CATYLKGGFNYGYTF,TGTGCCACCTACTTAAAGGGGGGATTTAACTATGGCTACACCTTC
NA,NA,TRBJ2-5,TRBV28,CASSNLLASQETQYF,TGTGCCAGCAGCAATCTTCTAGCGAGTCAAGAGACCCAGTACTTC
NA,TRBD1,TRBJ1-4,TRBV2,CASSGQGAFGEKLFF,TGTGCCAGCAGTGGACAGGGGGCGTTCGGTGAAAAACTGTTTTTT
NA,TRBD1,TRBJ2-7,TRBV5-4,CASSLDGTVSGEQYF,TGTGCCAGCAGCCTGGATGGGACAGTCTCTGGGGAGCAGTACTTC
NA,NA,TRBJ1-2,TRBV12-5,CASGLVDTSPYGYTF,TGTGCTAGTGGTTTGGTTGACACCTCTCCCTATGGCTACACCTTC
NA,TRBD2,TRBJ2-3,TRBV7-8,CASSPLGLAGGLTDTQYF,TGTGCCAGCAGCCCTCTCGGGCTAGCGGGAGGGTTGACAGATACGCAGTATTTT
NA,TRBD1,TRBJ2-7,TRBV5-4,CASSAAFRDRGSEQYF,TGTGCCAGCAGCGCTGCCTTCCGGGACAGGGGATCCGAGCAGTACTTC
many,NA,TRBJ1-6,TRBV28,CASSESPANSPLHF,TGTGCCAGCAGTGAAAGTCCGGCTAATTCACCCCTCCACTTT
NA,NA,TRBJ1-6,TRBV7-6,CASSRRGTEHSPLHF,TGTGCCAGCAGCAGAAGAGGGACGGAACATTCACCCCTCCACTTT
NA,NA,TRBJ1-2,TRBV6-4,CASASPGNNYGYTF,TGTGCCAGCGCATCACCGGGGAACAACTATGGCTACACCTTC
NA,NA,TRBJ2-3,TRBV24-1,CATSSFGGNTDTQYF,TGTGCCACCAGTTCATTTGGGGGGAACACAGATACGCAGTATTTT
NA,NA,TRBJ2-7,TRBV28,CASSSRIYEQYF,TGTGCCAGCAGCTCACGAATTTACGAGCAGTACTTC
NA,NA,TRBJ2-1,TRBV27,CASSFRGLWLAGISHRTNYNEQFF,TGTGCCAGCAGTTTCAGGGGGCTATGGCTAGCGGGAATATCCCACCGAACGAACTACAATGAGCAGTTCTTC
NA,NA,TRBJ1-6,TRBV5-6,CASSVIQGADSPLHF,TGTGCCAGCAGCGTAATACAGGGCGCTGATTCACCCCTCCACTTT
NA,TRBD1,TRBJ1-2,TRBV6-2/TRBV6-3,CASSPGGTVGSYGYTF,TGTGCCAGCAGTCCCGGAGGGACAGTGGGCTCCTATGGCTACACCTTC
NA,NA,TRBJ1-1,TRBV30,CAWSSDRLNTEAFF,TGTGCCTGGAGTTCTGACAGATTGAACACTGAAGCTTTCTTT
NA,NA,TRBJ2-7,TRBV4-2,CASSQGNEQYF,TGTGCCAGCAGCCAAGGGAACGAGCAGTACTTC
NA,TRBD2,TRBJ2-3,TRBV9,CASSAPQGLAGETQYF,TGTGCCAGCAGCGCCCCACAGGGACTAGCGGGGGAGACGCAGTATTTT
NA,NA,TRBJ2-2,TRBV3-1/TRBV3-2,CASSQGRIHTGELFF,TGTGCCAGCAGCCAGGGCAGGATTCACACCGGGGAGCTGTTTTTT
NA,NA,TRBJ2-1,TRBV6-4,CARSASADEDNEQFF,TGTGCCAGAAGTGCTAGTGCGGACGAAGACAATGAGCAGTTCTTC